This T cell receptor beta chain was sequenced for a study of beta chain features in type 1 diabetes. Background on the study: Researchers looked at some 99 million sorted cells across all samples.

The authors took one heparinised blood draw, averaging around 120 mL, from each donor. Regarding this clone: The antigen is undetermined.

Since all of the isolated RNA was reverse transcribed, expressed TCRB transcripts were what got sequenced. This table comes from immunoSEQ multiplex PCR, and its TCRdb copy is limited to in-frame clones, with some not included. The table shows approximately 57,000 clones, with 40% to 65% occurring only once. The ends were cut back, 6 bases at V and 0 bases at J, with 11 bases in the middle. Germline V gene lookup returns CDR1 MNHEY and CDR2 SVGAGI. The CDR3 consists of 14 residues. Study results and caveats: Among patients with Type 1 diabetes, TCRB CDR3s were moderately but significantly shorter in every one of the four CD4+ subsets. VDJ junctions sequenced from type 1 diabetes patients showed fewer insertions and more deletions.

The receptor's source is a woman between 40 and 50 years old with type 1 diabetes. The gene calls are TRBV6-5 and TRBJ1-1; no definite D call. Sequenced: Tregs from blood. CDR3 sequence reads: CASSRGLMNTEAFF. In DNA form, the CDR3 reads TGTGCCAGCAGCCGAGGACTTATGAACACTGAAGCTTTCTTT.